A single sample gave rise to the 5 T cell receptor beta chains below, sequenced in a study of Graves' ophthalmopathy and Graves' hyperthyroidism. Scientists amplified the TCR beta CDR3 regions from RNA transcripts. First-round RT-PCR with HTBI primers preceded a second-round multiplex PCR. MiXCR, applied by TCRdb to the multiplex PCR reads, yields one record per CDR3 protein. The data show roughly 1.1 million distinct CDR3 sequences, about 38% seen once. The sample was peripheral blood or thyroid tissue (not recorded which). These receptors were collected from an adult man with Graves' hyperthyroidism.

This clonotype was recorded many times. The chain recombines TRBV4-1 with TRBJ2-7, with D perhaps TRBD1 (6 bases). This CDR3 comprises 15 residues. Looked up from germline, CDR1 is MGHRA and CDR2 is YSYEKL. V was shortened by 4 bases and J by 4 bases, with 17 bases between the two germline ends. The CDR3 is CASSPVPGQSYEQYF. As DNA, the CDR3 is TGCGCCAGCAGCCCCGTTCCGGGACAATCGTACGAGCAGTACTTC.

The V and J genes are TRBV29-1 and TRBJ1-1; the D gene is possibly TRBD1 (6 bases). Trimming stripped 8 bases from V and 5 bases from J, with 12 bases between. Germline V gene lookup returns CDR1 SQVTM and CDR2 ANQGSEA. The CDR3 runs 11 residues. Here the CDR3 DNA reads TGCAGCCGCACAGGGAGGACTGAAGCTTTCTTT. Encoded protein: CSRTGRTEAFF.

CDR3 sequence (DNA): TGTGCCAGCAGCTTCCCTGGACAGGGTAATCTAGCGGGAGGTCAAGAGACCCAGTACTTC. The encoded protein is CASSFPGQGNLAGGQETQYF. The chain combines TRBV7-9 with TRBJ2-5, with 11 nucleotides matching TRBD2. V lost 3 bases, J lost 2 bases, and 17 bases stayed unmatched. CDR3 length equals 20 residues. Germline V gives CDR1 SEHNR, CDR2 FQNEAQ (reference sequence). The variable domain in full, with the rest retrieved from reference TRBV7-9 and TRBJ2-5, is DTGVSQNPRHKITKRGQNVTFRCDPISEHNRLYWYRQTLGQGPEFLTYFQNEAQLEKSRLLSDRFSAERPKGSFSTLEIQRTEQGDSAMYLCASSFPGQGNLAGGQETQYFGPGTRLLVL.

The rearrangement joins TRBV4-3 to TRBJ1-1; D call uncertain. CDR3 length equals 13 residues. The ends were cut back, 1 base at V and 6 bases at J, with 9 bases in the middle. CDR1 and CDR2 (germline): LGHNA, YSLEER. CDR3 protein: CASSQVFYSEAFF. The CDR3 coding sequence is TGCGCCAGCAGCCAAGTTTTTTACTCTGAAGCTTTCTTT.

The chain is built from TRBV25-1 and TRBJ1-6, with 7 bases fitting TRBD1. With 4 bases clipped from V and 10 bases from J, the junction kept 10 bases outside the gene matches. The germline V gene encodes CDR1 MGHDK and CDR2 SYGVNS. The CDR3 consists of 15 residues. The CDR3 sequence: CASSATGTVRSPLHF. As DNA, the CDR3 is TGTGCCAGCAGTGCTACAGGGACAGTCCGGTCACCCCTCCACTTT.